These 22 T cell receptor beta chains came from one sample sequenced in a study of blood T cell repertoires in COVID-19. TCRdb's table, derived via immunoSEQ multiplex PCR, lists solely in-frame clones and lacks some. The repertoire holds about 47,000 clones, 88% seen once, with 3% in the top ten. Sequenced input: peripheral blood. The receptors shown here come from a man between 50 and 59 years old with active COVID-19.

The V call is TRBV6-2 or TRBV6-3, the J call TRBJ1-6; no clear D gene. CDR1 and CDR2 (germline): MNHEY, SVGEGT. V lost 5 bases and J lost 6, with 8 bases in between. The length of the CDR3 is 13 residues. CDR3: CASSNGSNSPLHF. The DNA for the CDR3 is TGTGCCAGCAGTAACGGTTCTAATTCACCCCTCCACTTT.

The rearrangement joins TRBV6-5 to TRBJ1-1, with a weak D call TRBD1 (5 bases). The CDR3 is 15 residues long. V lost 6 bases and J lost 5, with 19 bases in between. Germline V lookup: CDR1 MNHEY, CDR2 SVGAGI. The CDR3 region has the DNA TGTGCCAGCAGCCTTGGAAGCCGCCGGGGGACTGAAGCTTTCTTT. Translating it yields CASSLGSRRGTEAFF.

V and J are TRBV5-5 and TRBJ2-5; D not resolved. The germline V and J ends were trimmed by 6 bases and 2 bases, with 8 bases remaining between them. The germline V gene has CDR1 SGHKS and CDR2 YYEKEE (reference sequence). The CDR3 runs to 12 residues. This CDR3 reads CASTGLQETQYF. The CDR3 DNA follows: TGTGCCAGCACCGGGTTGCAAGAGACCCAGTACTTC.

The rearrangement joins TRBV3-1 (or the pseudogene TRBV3-2) to TRBJ2-4; a possible D gene is TRBD1 (6 bases). The germline V gene encodes CDR1 LGHDT and CDR2 YNNKEL (reference sequence). The CDR3 contains 16 residues. The V gene lost 2 bases and the J gene lost 0 bases, with 11 bases spanning the gap. The CDR3 loop is CASSQRTGSAKNIQYF. Written as DNA, the CDR3 is TGTGCCAGCAGCCAACGTACAGGGTCAGCCAAAAACATTCAGTACTTC.

The V gene is TRBV3-1 (or the pseudogene TRBV3-2), the J gene TRBJ1-2; D unclear. With 0 bases removed from V and 7 bases from J, the gap between germline ends came to 9 bases. Germline CDR1 reads LGHDT; CDR2 reads YNNKEL (reference sequence). The CDR3 has 13 amino acids. This CDR3 reads CASSQDPTLGYTF. The CDR3 DNA reads TGTGCCAGCAGCCAAGACCCGACACTTGGCTACACCTTC.

The chain employs TRBV29-1 and TRBJ1-4; unclear D gene. The CDR3 spans 12 residues. Germline CDR1 SQVTM, CDR2 ANQGSEA. The V end was cut by 6 bases, the J end by 5 bases, with 10 bases between. The chain's CDR3 is CSVAYGNEKLFF. The CDR3 DNA sequence: TGCAGCGTGGCCTACGGGAATGAAAAACTGTTTTTT.

This chain uses TRBV27 with TRBJ2-7; 9 bases map to TRBD2. This CDR3 region has 16 residues. V was clipped by 0 bases and J by 1 base; unmatched bases: 4. Per the germline V gene, CDR1 is MNHEY and CDR2 is SMNVEV (reference sequence). The DNA for the CDR3 is TGTGCCAGCAGTTTATCCGCTAGCGGGGTGTCCTACGAGCAGTACTTC. Protein product: CASSLSASGVSYEQYF.

The CDR3 DNA reads as TGTGCCAGCAGTTTTTCTTCAGAATATGGCTACACCTTC. Encoded protein: CASSFSSEYGYTF. This rearrangement joins TRBV12-3 or TRBV12-4 to TRBJ1-2, with D unresolved. CDR3 length: 13 residues. The V end lost 3 bases, the J end lost 5 bases, and 10 bases lay between the germline ends.

The rearrangement uses TRBV7-7 and TRBJ2-3, with 8 bases aligning to TRBD2. The CDR3 is 15 residues long. Per germline, CDR1 SSHAT and CDR2 FNYEAQ (reference sequence). CDR3 DNA sequence: TGTGCTCTCCAATTACTTAGCGGGGGCACAGATACGCAGTATTTT. It specifies CALQLLSGGTDTQYF.

The chain links TRBV4-2 to TRBJ2-3; 12 positions match TRBD2. CDR1 is LGHNA, CDR2 YNFKEQ, per germline. V was pared by 2 bases and J by 1 base, with 7 bases of the junction left unmatched. The CDR3 has 18 amino acids. CDR3 region: CASSQHSGLAGRTDTQYF. Written as DNA, the CDR3 is TGTGCCAGCAGCCAACATTCGGGACTAGCGGGTCGCACAGATACGCAGTATTTT.

The CDR3 sequence is CASSLYGDQETQYF. CDR3 bases: TGTGCCAGCAGCTTATACGGGGACCAAGAGACCCAGTACTTC. The V gene is TRBV7-2, the J gene TRBJ2-5; a weak D match, TRBD2 (5 bases). The ends were cut back, 2 bases at V and 0 bases at J, with 7 bases in the middle. This CDR3 is built from 14 residues. CDR1 and CDR2 (germline): SGHTA, FQGNSA.

This chain uses TRBV19 with TRBJ1-3, with no clear D. The length of the CDR3 is 15 residues. Germline loops: CDR1 LNHDA, CDR2 SQIVND (reference sequence). Trimming took 3 bases from V and 3 from J, leaving 12 bases between them. The CDR3 DNA sequence: TGTGCCAGTAGTATCGCCCGGGGAGGTGGAAACACCATATATTTT. This gives the protein CASSIARGGGNTIYF.

This sequence joins TRBV27 and TRBJ1-2; the match to TRBD1 covers 9 bases. Germline CDR1 reads MNHEY; CDR2 reads SMNVEV (reference sequence). Unmatched junction bases numbered 3, after V lost 0 bases and J lost 4 bases. The CDR3 totals 15 residues. CDR3 region: CASSLSGTGTYGYTF. The CDR3 nucleotides are TGTGCCAGCAGTTTATCCGGGACAGGGACCTATGGCTACACCTTC.

V usage is TRBV27 and J usage is TRBJ1-2, with a tentative D call TRBD1 (6 bases). The CDR3 totals 15 residues. Germline CDR1 reads MNHEY; CDR2 reads SMNVEV (reference sequence). Trimming pared 4 bases from V and 8 bases from J, leaving 20 bases between. In DNA, the CDR3 is TGTGCCAGCAGTTCACACGGACAGCGAACGAGGGGCTACACCTTC. This gives the protein CASSSHGQRTRGYTF.

This chain uses TRBV7-3 with TRBJ2-2, with TRBD1 identical over 8 bases. The CDR3 has 16 residues. V trimming: 0 bases; J trimming: 7 bases; junction bases outside the gene matches: 7. The germline gives CDR1 SGHTA, CDR2 FQGTGA. CDR3 amino acids: CASSLTSRGPGGELFF. The CDR3 nucleotides are TGTGCCAGCAGCTTAACGTCCAGGGGGCCGGGCGGGGAGCTGTTTTTT.

This clone showed up just a few times. V gene TRBV6-6 combines with J gene TRBJ2-3, with 8 bases aligning to TRBD2. Germline CDR1 and CDR2: MNHNY and SVGAGI (reference sequence). V dropped 6 bases and J dropped 4; count of bases not matched to a gene: 12. The CDR3 length is 16 residues. In nucleotides, the CDR3 is TGTGCCAGCAGCCGCGGGGGGCGGGCGGGCTCAGATACGCAGTATTTT. Translated, it gives CASSRGGRAGSDTQYF.

The J gene is TRBJ2-7, the V gene TRBV11-2, with a weak D call TRBD1 (7 bases). V was clipped by 5 bases and J by 3 bases, with 14 bases between them. CDR1 and CDR2 (germline): SGHAT, FQNNGV. The CDR3 spans 14 residues. The CDR3 loop reads CASSRQGGLYEQYF. The CDR3 region has the DNA TGTGCCAGCAGCCGACAGGGAGGACTCTACGAGCAGTACTTC.

The V gene is TRBV7-9, the J gene TRBJ1-4; possible D gene TRBD1, 5 bases. The CDR3 runs 15 residues. The germline V gene has CDR1 SEHNR and CDR2 FQNEAQ (reference sequence). Trimming stripped 1 base from V and 5 bases from J, with 11 bases between. CDR3 region: CASSLGDRLNEKLFF. For the CDR3, the DNA is TGTGCCAGCAGCTTAGGCGACAGATTGAATGAAAAACTGTTTTTT.

The chain links TRBV19 to TRBJ2-1; the D gene is possibly TRBD2 (6 bases). The germline V gene encodes CDR1 LNHDA and CDR2 SQIVND (reference sequence). V lost 8 bases to trimming and J lost 4 bases, with 24 bases between them. The CDR3 contains 17 residues. Written as DNA, the CDR3 is TGTGCCAGTTCGCCGATCCCCAGCGGGCACCCGTACAATGAGCAGTTCTTC. It specifies CASSPIPSGHPYNEQFF. Supplemented by reference TRBV19 and TRBJ2-1, the full variable domain reads DGGITQSPKYLFRKEGQNVTLSCEQNLNHDAMYWYRQDPGQGLRLIYYSQIVNDFQKGDIAEGYSVSREKKESFPLTVTSAQKNPTAFYLCASSPIPSGHPYNEQFFGPGTRLTVL.

This chain links TRBV21-1 with TRBJ1-1. TRBV21-1 is annotated as a pseudogene. This CDR3 has 16 amino acids. The DNA for the CDR3 is TGTGCCAGCAGCAAAGTAGAATCCTGTGGCGGGACTGAAGCTTTCTTT. This sequence encodes CASSKVESCGGTEAFF.

The rearrangement links TRBV30 to TRBJ1-4; D gene unclear. With 4 bases removed from V and 8 bases from J, the gap between germline ends came to 11 bases. Germline lookup yields CDR1 GTSNPN and CDR2 SVGIG (reference sequence). There are 12 residues in the CDR3. In nucleotides, the CDR3 is TGTGCCTGGAACGCGGGTCGGGAAAAACTGTTTTTT. It is translated as CAWNAGREKLFF.

This chain joins TRBV7-9 and TRBJ2-7; D ambiguous. This CDR3 has 13 residues. Trimming removed 0 bases at V and 9 bases at J, with 12 bases between. Germline CDR1 SEHNR, CDR2 FQNEAQ (reference sequence). The CDR3 loop reads CASSLALDPRQYV. CDR3 sequence (DNA): TGTGCCAGCAGCTTAGCGCTAGACCCCCGGCAGTACGTC.